Below are 20 T cell receptor beta chains sequenced from a single sample in a study of shared clonotypes between healthy human individuals. Only in-frame clones appear in the TCRdb table, and some are missing; sequencing was by immunoSEQ multiplex PCR. The table has about 1 million clones, more than 65% seen once. The source material was memory CD4+ T cells sorted from blood. Subset: CD45RA-negative fraction. These receptors were collected from a man aged 18-30 years in good health.

This chain connects TRBV27 to TRBJ2-1; TRBD1 agrees at 8 bases. The germline V gene encodes CDR1 MNHEY and CDR2 SMNVEV (reference sequence). This CDR3 comprises 15 residues. After removal of 2 bases from V and 6 bases from J, the junction contained 6 bases not matched to a gene. Here the CDR3 reads CASSLQGASGNEQFF. CDR3 in DNA: TGTGCCAGCAGTTTACAGGGGGCCTCTGGCAATGAGCAGTTCTTC.

V usage is TRBV6-1 and J usage is TRBJ1-2; D is perhaps TRBD1 (5 bases). CDR3 length equals 15 residues. V lost 3 bases to trimming and J lost 2 bases, with 13 bases between them. CDR1 is MNHNS and CDR2 is SASEGT in the germline V gene. The CDR3, as DNA: TGTGCCAGCAGTGAGGGTAGTCGGGGGAACTATGGCTACACCTTC. It specifies CASSEGSRGNYGYTF.

The chain has TRBV5-4 and TRBJ2-7; 10 nucleotides line up with TRBD2. Germline CDR1 is SGHNT and CDR2 is YYREEE (reference sequence). CDR3 length: 16 residues. V gave up 1 base and J gave up 1 base; unmatched junction bases: 5. The CDR3 is CASSLRTSGLSYEQYF. CDR3 bases: TGTGCCAGCAGCTTGCGGACTAGCGGTTTATCCTACGAGCAGTACTTC.

This clone came up a few times. This chain connects TRBV6-1 to TRBJ1-1, with 7 bases that match TRBD1. CDR1 and CDR2 (germline): MNHNS, SASEGT. This CDR3 region has 15 residues. Trimming at V came to 6 bases and at J to 2 bases, leaving 9 bases not matched to a gene. This CDR3 reads CASRIGDSKNTEAFF. The CDR3 DNA reads TGTGCCAGCAGGATAGGGGACAGTAAAAACACTGAAGCTTTCTTT.

The gene calls are TRBV5-4 and TRBJ1-2; tentatively, D is TRBD1 (5 bases). Germline values: CDR1 SGHNT, CDR2 YYREEE (reference sequence). This CDR3 spans 14 amino acids. Deletions cut 4 bases from V and 8 bases from J, with 18 bases between. CDR3 residues: CASSVEGRLGGYTF. The CDR3 nucleotides are TGTGCCAGCAGCGTGGAGGGACGGCTTGGGGGCTACACCTTC.

CDR3 nucleotide sequence: TGTGCCAGCAGTGACTTCGAACTAGCGGGGGTTATCTACGAGCAGTACTTC. Protein: CASSDFELAGVIYEQYF. The chain links TRBV2 to TRBJ2-7; TRBD2 agrees at 11 bases. Trimming removed 3 bases from V and 3 bases from J; junction bases left unmatched: 10. Germline lookup yields CDR1 SNHLY and CDR2 FYNNEI. The CDR3 has 17 amino acids.

The chain employs TRBV10-2 and TRBJ2-7; no clear D. Germline-derived CDR1 and CDR2 are WSHSY and SAAADI. V lost 0 bases, J lost 7 bases, and 4 bases lay in between. The CDR3 is made up of 11 amino acids. The CDR3 bases are TGCGCCAGCAGTGAGTCGGGGGAGCAGTACTTC. Translation gives CASSESGEQYF.

Remarks on this clone: Different DNA sequences within this sample yield the same CDR3. The rearrangement joins TRBV14 to TRBJ1-2; 7 bases fit TRBD1. With 3 bases clipped from V and 2 bases from J, the junction kept 0 bases outside the gene matches. The germline gives CDR1 SGHDN, CDR2 FVKESK. The CDR3 totals 13 residues. DNA of the CDR3: TGTGCCAGCAGCCAGGGACAGAACTATGGCTACACCTTC. Translation: CASSQGQNYGYTF.

The chain joins TRBV11-2 to TRBJ1-3; possible D gene TRBD1, 6 bases. Trimming stripped 0 bases from V and 13 bases from J, with 16 bases between. The V gene's germline CDR1 is SGHAT and CDR2 FQNNGV. The CDR3 spans 14 residues. The CDR3 region has the DNA TGTGCCAGCAGCTTAGATGGCAGGGGCGCAATTATATATTTT. Amino acid sequence: CASSLDGRGAIIYF.

This clone has only a few counts. The chain uses TRBV6-5 and TRBJ1-6, with 7 bases fitting TRBD1. CDR1 is MNHEY and CDR2 is SVGAGI in the germline V gene. V shed 2 bases and J 9 bases; nucleotides not matched to a gene: 7. The CDR3 loop spans 15 amino acids. In DNA, the CDR3 is TGTGCCAGCAGTTACACAAAACAGGGGCTTTCACCCCTCCACTTT. As protein: CASSYTKQGLSPLHF.

As to this clone: The same CDR3 arises from other DNA sequences in this sample as well. This chain joins TRBV18 and TRBJ1-5, with 10 bases fitting TRBD1. Germline loops: CDR1 KGHSH, CDR2 LQKENI. The CDR3 is 16 amino acids. The J segment lost 2 bases and the V segment lost 3 bases, leaving 4 bases of the junction unmatched. DNA of the CDR3: TGTGCCAGCTCACCGGGACAGGGGTTCGGCAATCAGCCCCAGCATTTT. Translated, it gives CASSPGQGFGNQPQHF.

This clone was counted ten times or more. The gene calls are TRBV28 and TRBJ1-1; no clear D gene. The CDR3 is 14 residues long. Germline CDR1 is MDHEN and CDR2 is SYDVKM. Trimming pared 7 bases from V and 0 bases from J, leaving 12 bases between. The chain's CDR3 is CASNSPFMNTEAFF. The DNA of the CDR3 is TGTGCCAGCAACTCCCCATTCATGAACACTGAAGCTTTCTTT.

This clone appeared a single time. The V gene is TRBV6-6, the J gene TRBJ2-2; 7 nucleotides align to TRBD1. J was trimmed by 4 bases and V by 7 bases; bases with no gene match: 9. The CDR3 runs 15 residues. The germline V gene encodes CDR1 MNHNY and CDR2 SVGAGI (reference sequence). This chain's CDR3 is CASILRQGSTGELFF. Written as DNA, the CDR3 is TGTGCCAGCATCCTTCGACAGGGCTCCACCGGGGAGCTGTTTTTT.

This sequence joins TRBV18 and TRBJ2-7, with 9 bases that match TRBD1. Trimming at V came to 5 bases and at J to 6 bases, leaving 8 bases not matched to a gene. This CDR3 spans 14 amino acids. The germline V gene encodes CDR1 KGHSH and CDR2 LQKENI. The CDR3 DNA is TGTGCCAGCTCATCCGGGACAGGGTCTACCGAGCAGTACTTC. It is translated as CASSSGTGSTEQYF.

The chain employs TRBV7-2 and TRBJ2-3; D is uncertain. V lost 6 bases and J lost 7, with 8 bases in between. This CDR3 contains 11 residues. CDR1 and CDR2 from the germline V gene are SGHTA and FQGNSA. This CDR3 reads CASSQSYTQYF. The DNA for the CDR3 is TGTGCCAGCAGTCAATCCTATACGCAGTATTTT.

V usage is TRBV20-1 and J usage is TRBJ2-3; D gene uncertain. CDR1 and CDR2 from the germline V gene are DFQATT and SNEGSKA (reference sequence). The CDR3 length is 8 residues. With 5 bases removed from V and 7 bases from J, the gap between germline ends came to 1 base. CDR3: CSAHTQYF. DNA for the CDR3: TGCAGTGCTCATACGCAGTATTTT.

This sequence joins TRBV4-3 and TRBJ2-7; 7 bases align to TRBD1. The germline V gene encodes CDR1 LGHNA and CDR2 YSLEER. This CDR3 has 15 amino acids. With V trimmed by 0 bases and J by 7 bases, 9 bases remained unmatched. The CDR3 region is CASSQDPRQGMEQYF. In DNA, the CDR3 is TGCGCCAGCAGCCAAGATCCGCGACAGGGTATGGAGCAGTACTTC.

The chain joins TRBV7-8 to TRBJ2-7; the D call may be TRBD1 or TRBD2 (6 bases each). The CDR3 length is 14 residues. Germline V gene data show CDR1 as SGHVS and CDR2 as FQNEAQ. The V end was cut by 1 base, the J end by 3 bases, with 10 bases between. This CDR3 reads CASSLEEGDYEQYF. CDR3 DNA sequence: TGTGCCAGCAGCTTAGAGGAGGGGGACTACGAGCAGTACTTC.

The chain has TRBV5-4 and TRBJ2-4, with D hard to call. The CDR3 extends over 14 amino acids. Trimming stripped 0 bases from V and 1 base from J, with 5 bases between. Germline CDR1 and CDR2: SGHNT and YYREEE (reference sequence). The CDR3 loop reads CASSLGEAKNIQYF. The CDR3, as DNA: TGTGCCAGCAGCTTGGGCGAGGCCAAAAACATTCAGTACTTC.

V usage is TRBV5-1 and J usage is TRBJ1-1; 8 bases map to TRBD1. Germline V gene data show CDR1 as SGHRS and CDR2 as YFSETQ. The length of the CDR3 is 18 residues. V trimming: 3 bases; J trimming: 1 base; junction bases outside the gene matches: 14. In nucleotides, the CDR3 is TGCGCCAGCAGCTCGCTTGGGCAGGGGGCTCAGGGGAACACTGAAGCTTTCTTT. Amino acids: CASSSLGQGAQGNTEAFF.